This TCR beta chain was recorded in a study of T-cell reconstitution after alpha-beta-depleted transplantation in children. Preparation of the TCRbeta library was carried out with unique molecular identifiers. From the PCR reads, TCRdb called clonotypes with MiXCR, one entry per CDR3 protein. The sample records just under 150,000 distinct CDR3 sequences, around 8.8% being singletons. Looked up from germline, CDR1 is SGHTA and CDR2 is FQGNSA. This CDR3 has 17 residues. V was trimmed by 1 base and J by 0 bases, leaving 16 bases between them. Findings and limits, study-wide: By one year post-transplant, T-cell counts and diversity largely arose from T cells that were newly produced.

Comment on this clonotype: Antigen unknown.

This sequence joins TRBV7-2 and TRBJ2-7, with D possibly TRBD1 on 5 matching bases. This clonotype was obtained from a female patient between 2 and 15 years old who had a stem cell transplant for congenital amegakaryocytic thrombocytopenia, so the T cells may come from the graft donor. The material sequenced was PBMCs, mostly from graft donor cells, taken 180 days after TCRalphabeta/CD19-depleted stem cell transplant. CDR3 sequence reads: CASSLVVDNTSSYEQYF. The CDR3 coding sequence is TGTGCCAGCAGCTTAGTAGTGGACAATACTTCCTCCTACGAGCAGTACTTC.